Following are 9 T cell receptor beta chains from one sample sequenced in a study of blood T cell repertoires in COVID-19. Libraries were prepared by immunoSEQ multiplex PCR; TCRdb keeps only in-frame clonotypes and omits some of them. The table shows about 180,000 clones, with more than 85% occurring only once. What was sequenced was peripheral blood. The receptors were gathered from a woman in her 30s with active or convalescent COVID-19.

The rearrangement links TRBV19 to TRBJ1-1; 7 positions agree with TRBD1. The length of the CDR3 is 16 residues. Trimming took 6 bases from V and 1 from J; bases not matched to a gene: 11. CDR1 is LNHDA, CDR2 SQIVND, per germline (reference sequence). CDR3 protein: CASSPRRDSPNTEAFF. The CDR3 bases are TGTGCCAGTAGCCCGAGACGGGACAGCCCGAACACTGAAGCTTTCTTT.

The genes are TRBV5-1 and TRBJ1-4; D call uncertain. The CDR3 extends over 14 amino acids. CDR1 and CDR2 (germline): SGHRS, YFSETQ. V was shortened by 3 bases and J by 6 bases, with 12 bases between the two germline ends. Here the CDR3 reads CASSSHPLDEKLFF. The CDR3 DNA sequence: TGCGCCAGCAGCTCCCACCCCCTAGATGAAAAACTGTTTTTT.

The chain employs TRBV13 and TRBJ1-1; no definite D call. Germline assignment: CDR1 PRHDT and CDR2 FYEKMQ (reference sequence). The CDR3 loop spans 13 amino acids. Trimming pared 1 base from V and 5 bases from J, leaving 8 bases between. CDR3 protein: CASSLAGRTEAFF. Written as DNA, the CDR3 is TGTGCCAGCAGCTTAGCGGGGAGGACTGAAGCTTTCTTT.

This chain's CDR3 is CASSRIRLRGRYSGANVLTF. Here the CDR3 DNA reads TGTGCCAGCAGCCGAATCCGATTGAGGGGGCGTTACTCTGGGGCCAACGTCCTGACTTTC. The chain has TRBV28 and TRBJ2-6; TRBD1 matches at 7 bases. The CDR3 totals 20 residues. The germline V gene encodes CDR1 MDHEN and CDR2 SYDVKM. Trimming cost V 6 bases and J 0 bases; bases outside gene matches: 17.

J is TRBJ1-3 and V is TRBV18; D possibly corresponds to TRBD1 (5 bases). Germline V gene lookup returns CDR1 KGHSH and CDR2 LQKENI. There are 15 residues in the CDR3. V was trimmed by 1 base and J by 1 base, leaving 8 bases between them. The CDR3 sequence: CASSPQGQSGNTIYF. The CDR3 nucleotides are TGTGCCAGCTCACCACAGGGGCAATCTGGAAACACCATATATTTT.

This clone has a single count. The gene calls are TRBV28 and TRBJ2-1, with TRBD1 identical over 12 bases. Germline V gene sequence: CDR1 MDHEN, CDR2 SYDVKM. This CDR3 comprises 15 residues. Trimming removed 3 bases from V and 9 bases from J; junction bases left unmatched: 6. The CDR3 nucleotides are TGTGCCAGCAGTTTCCGGGACAGGGGGCATCTTGAGCAGTTCTTC. Translated, it gives CASSFRDRGHLEQFF.

The rearrangement links TRBV5-1 to TRBJ2-3; tentatively, D is TRBD2 (6 bases). Germline V gene lookup returns CDR1 SGHRS and CDR2 YFSETQ. The CDR3 is 15 amino acids. V gave up 3 bases and J gave up 3 bases, with 14 bases separating them. The CDR3 DNA follows: TGCGCCAGCAGCTCGGGACTCTGGGGGACAGATACGCAGTATTTT. Its translation is CASSSGLWGTDTQYF.

The chain carries TRBV7-9 and TRBJ2-7; 7 bases are shared with TRBD1. Germline trimming cut 4 bases from V and 3 bases from J; bases unmatched to any gene: 9. Germline values: CDR1 SEHNR, CDR2 FQNEAQ (reference sequence). The CDR3 sequence is 15 residues long. Here the CDR3 DNA reads TGTGCCAGCAGCTCTCCGGGACAGACATACTACGAGCAGTACTTC. Translating gives CASSSPGQTYYEQYF.

J is TRBJ2-3 and V is TRBV14; TRBD1 is a possible D gene (5 bases). V gave up 3 bases and J gave up 4 bases, with 17 bases separating them. Per the germline V gene, CDR1 is SGHDN and CDR2 is FVKESK. There are 16 residues in the CDR3. The CDR3 sequence: CASSHLPAGPPDTQYF. The CDR3 DNA sequence: TGTGCCAGCAGCCACCTCCCGGCAGGGCCCCCAGATACGCAGTATTTT.